This entry lists 24 T cell receptor beta chains sequenced from one sample in a study of control samples from healthy donors and cancer patients. Some clones are missing from TCRdb's copy, which holds only in-frame ones; the method was immunoSEQ multiplex PCR. There are roughly 170,000 clones in the sample; approximately 92% occur only once, and approximately 4% lies in the top ten. Sequencing was performed on blood. Every receptor here comes from a woman between 55 and 75 years old in good health.

The chain uses TRBV7-9 and TRBJ1-2; D is unclear. V was pared by 1 base and J by 10 bases, with 7 bases between. CDR1 is SEHNR and CDR2 is FQNEAQ in the germline V gene (reference sequence). CDR3 length: 11 residues. CDR3 DNA: TGTGCCAGCAGCTTAGAGGGTACCTACACCTTC. This encodes CASSLEGTYTF. Combining the CDR3 with reference TRBV7-9 and TRBJ1-2 gives the whole variable domain DTGVSQNPRHKITKRGQNVTFRCDPISEHNRLYWYRQTLGQGPEFLTYFQNEAQLEKSRLLSDRFSAERPKGSFSTLEIQRTEQGDSAMYLCASSLEGTYTFGSGTRLTVV.

In DNA form, the CDR3 reads TGTGCCAGCAGCATAGGGGGCCGCTTTACTAGCGGGTATCACAATGAGCAGTTCTTC. Its translation is CASSIGGRFTSGYHNEQFF. This rearrangement joins TRBV9 to TRBJ2-1; 9 positions match TRBD2. This CDR3 has 19 residues. The V gene end was trimmed by 4 bases and the J gene end by 5 bases; junction bases not matched to a gene: 19. The germline CDR1 and CDR2 sequences are SGDLS and YYNGEE.

This chain links TRBV5-1 with TRBJ2-2; 11 nucleotides agree with TRBD1. Germline V lookup: CDR1 SGHRS, CDR2 YFSETQ. This CDR3 region has 16 residues. Trimming removed 0 bases from V and 7 bases from J; junction bases left unmatched: 5. CDR3 amino acids: CASSLAGTGGIGELFF. The CDR3 nucleotides are TGCGCCAGCAGCTTGGCCGGGACAGGGGGAATCGGGGAGCTGTTTTTT.

The chain carries TRBV14 and TRBJ2-1; 8 bases are a match to TRBD2. Unmatched junction bases numbered 6, after V lost 4 bases and J lost 4 bases. The CDR3 spans 15 residues. CDR1 and CDR2 (germline): SGHDN, FVKESK. CDR3 protein: CASSRSGGPYNEQFF. The CDR3 nucleotides read TGTGCCAGCAGCCGCAGCGGGGGACCTTACAATGAGCAGTTCTTC.

The chain recombines TRBV7-2 with TRBJ2-7; no definite D call. This CDR3 comprises 13 residues. The V and J ends lost 2 bases and 6 bases respectively, with 11 bases between them. Germline CDR1 SGHTA, CDR2 FQGNSA. The CDR3 DNA reads as TGTGCCAGCAGCTTAATTAGAATGAGCGAGCAGTACTTC. It specifies CASSLIRMSEQYF.

The chain joins TRBV9 to TRBJ1-5; the D is unclear. The CDR3 contains 14 residues. The V end lost 0 bases, the J end lost 6 bases, and 10 bases lay between the germline ends. The germline gives CDR1 SGDLS, CDR2 YYNGEE. This CDR3 is CASSVADTGQPQHF. Here the CDR3 DNA reads TGTGCCAGCAGCGTAGCTGATACGGGTCAGCCCCAGCATTTT.

This chain connects TRBV19 to TRBJ1-2, with D uncertain. Per germline, CDR1 LNHDA and CDR2 SQIVND (reference sequence). V dropped 10 bases and J dropped 5 bases, with 29 bases sitting between them. The CDR3 is made up of 17 amino acids. The CDR3 reads CATRRQPGYGRGYGYTF. CDR3 nucleotide sequence: TGTGCCACCAGGCGCCAGCCGGGTTATGGTCGAGGGTATGGCTACACCTTC.

This clone has just a few counts. This chain links TRBV28 with TRBJ1-6, with TRBD1 matching 10 bases. After removal of 4 bases from V and 5 bases from J, the junction contained 2 bases not matched to a gene. CDR1 is MDHEN and CDR2 is SYDVKM in the germline V gene. The CDR3 extends over 15 amino acids. The CDR3 sequence: CASSSTGGNNSPLHF. The DNA of the CDR3 is TGTGCCAGCAGTTCGACAGGGGGCAATAATTCACCCCTCCACTTT.

The chain carries TRBV25-1 and TRBJ1-2, with unresolved D. In germline, CDR1 is MGHDK, CDR2 SYGVNS. This CDR3 has 14 residues. Trimming removed 3 bases at V and 0 bases at J, with 8 bases between. CDR3 residues: CASSDQSPNYGYTF. The CDR3 nucleotides read TGTGCCAGCAGTGATCAGAGTCCTAACTATGGCTACACCTTC.

The V and J genes are TRBV4-1 and TRBJ1-4, with D uncertain. Germline V gives CDR1 MGHRA, CDR2 YSYEKL. V was shortened by 5 bases and J by 5 bases, with 21 bases between the two germline ends. The CDR3 runs to 17 residues. CDR3 DNA sequence: TGCGCCAGCAGCAGCCAGAGTCTGGGGAGGCAAAATGAAAAACTGTTTTTT. Translated: CASSSQSLGRQNEKLFF.

The V call is TRBV5-6, the J call TRBJ1-5, with TRBD1 matching 9 bases. This CDR3 region has 18 residues. Germline V gives CDR1 SGHDT, CDR2 YYEEEE. V gave up 0 bases and J gave up 2 bases; unmatched junction bases: 9. As DNA, the CDR3 is TGTGCCAGCAGCTTGGGAACAGGGGGCATCCGAGGCAATCAGCCCCAGCATTTT. It codes for CASSLGTGGIRGNQPQHF.

The chain combines TRBV27 with TRBJ1-4; 8 bases align to TRBD1. CDR1 and CDR2 from the germline V gene are MNHEY and SMNVEV (reference sequence). The V segment lost 6 bases and the J segment 5 bases; nucleotides outside the gene matches: 5. The CDR3 runs 14 residues. This CDR3 reads CASRRTGTNEKLFF. For the CDR3, the DNA is TGTGCCAGCAGACGGACAGGGACAAATGAAAAACTGTTTTTT.

This sequence joins TRBV6-2 or TRBV6-3 and TRBJ1-1; D is unclear. The germline V gene encodes CDR1 MNHEY and CDR2 SVGEGT. This CDR3 contains 14 residues. Deletions cut 5 bases from V and 0 bases from J, with 10 bases between. The DNA of the CDR3 is TGTGCCAGCAGTACGGACCGCGTGAACACTGAAGCTTTCTTT. Amino acids: CASSTDRVNTEAFF.

The genes are TRBV27 and TRBJ1-2; D perhaps matches TRBD1 (5 bases). CDR1 and CDR2 from the germline V gene are MNHEY and SMNVEV (reference sequence). This CDR3 contains 15 residues. V was cut by 3 bases and J by 7 bases, with 18 bases left in between. The CDR3 sequence: CASSLNGGGVGGYTF. CDR3 in DNA: TGTGCCAGCAGTTTGAACGGTGGGGGGGTTGGTGGCTACACCTTC.

The chain combines TRBV4-3 with TRBJ2-5; D not resolved. V dropped 3 bases and J dropped 7 bases, with 6 bases sitting between them. The CDR3 spans 11 residues. Germline CDR1 is LGHNA and CDR2 is YSLEER. This CDR3 is CASSHDATQYF. CDR3 DNA sequence: TGCGCCAGCAGCCACGATGCGACCCAGTACTTC.

CDR3 protein: CASTLATEAFF. CDR3 nucleotides: TGTGCCAGCACCCTCGCCACTGAAGCTTTCTTT. The rearrangement uses TRBV12-3 or TRBV12-4 and TRBJ1-1; D gene uncertain. V lost 7 bases and J 4 bases, leaving 7 bases between the germline ends. This CDR3 has 11 amino acids.

This chain uses TRBV5-1 with TRBJ1-2; D possibly corresponds to TRBD1 (5 bases). Germline V CDR1 and CDR2: SGHRS, YFSETQ. CDR3 size: 14 residues. V lost 6 bases, J lost 4 bases, and 16 bases lay in between. The CDR3, as DNA: TGCGCCAGCAATGGCGACGACAGAGCCTATGGCTACACCTTC. It codes for CASNGDDRAYGYTF. The entire variable domain, with the rest obtained from reference TRBV5-1 and TRBJ1-2, is as follows: KAGVTQTPRYLIKTRGQQVTLSCSPISGHRSVSWYQQTPGQGLQFLFEYFSETQRNKGNFPGRFSGRQFSNSRSEMNVSTLELGDSALYLCASNGDDRAYGYTFGSGTRLTVV.

To note about this clone: The junction departs from germline at one end; a sequencing error may be responsible. In nucleotides, the CDR3 is TGTGCCTGGAGTGTGACAAGGCCCTACTTC. This sequence encodes CAWSVTRPYF. This chain links TRBV30 with TRBJ1-2, with D hard to call. The CDR3 is made up of 10 amino acids. The V gene's germline CDR1 is GTSNPN and CDR2 SVGIG (reference sequence).

The chain joins TRBV3-1 (or the pseudogene TRBV3-2) to TRBJ2-4; TRBD2 matches at 7 bases. Losses at the gene ends were 0 bases for V and 6 bases for J; bases not matched to a gene: 5. This CDR3 is built from 15 residues. Germline CDR1 is LGHDT and CDR2 is YNNKEL (reference sequence). The CDR3 is CASSQDGGIANIQYF. The CDR3 nucleotides read TGTGCCAGCAGCCAAGACGGGGGGATCGCAAACATTCAGTACTTC.

J is TRBJ1-1 and V is TRBV7-3, with D unresolved. CDR1 SGHTA and CDR2 FQGTGA come from the germline V gene. This CDR3 has 17 amino acids. Trimming stripped 1 base from V and 0 bases from J, with 15 bases between. In nucleotides, the CDR3 is TGTGCCAGCAGCTTAATAGCTATGGGGAACATGAACACTGAAGCTTTCTTT. It encodes CASSLIAMGNMNTEAFF. Full variable domain (rest looked up from reference TRBV7-3 and TRBJ1-1): GAGVSQTPSNKVTEKGKYVELRCDPISGHTALYWYRQSLGQGPEFLIYFQGTGAADDSGLPNDRFFAVRPEGSVSTLKIQRTERGDSAVYLCASSLIAMGNMNTEAFFGQGTRLTVV.

This chain joins TRBV19 and TRBJ2-5; D may be TRBD2 (6 bases). CDR3 length equals 14 residues. Germline CDR1 reads LNHDA; CDR2 reads SQIVND (reference sequence). The V gene lost 9 bases and the J gene lost 0 bases, with 14 bases spanning the gap. CDR3 sequence (DNA): TGTGCCAGCAACCTTGGGACTCACCAAGAGACCCAGTACTTC. This encodes CASNLGTHQETQYF.

V usage is TRBV5-1 and J usage is TRBJ2-1, with 12 bases that match TRBD2. Germline CDR1 is SGHRS and CDR2 is YFSETQ. J gave up 7 bases and V 4 bases, and 6 bases lay outside the gene matches. This CDR3 is built from 15 residues. CDR3 nucleotides: TGCGCCAGCAGCACTAGCGGGGGGATTTCGAATGAGCAGTTCTTC. Encoded protein: CASSTSGGISNEQFF.

The chain carries TRBV18 and TRBJ1-4; a weak D match, TRBD1 (5 bases). Trimming left V 4 bases short and J 5 bases short, with 11 bases between. Germline-derived CDR1 and CDR2 are KGHSH and LQKENI. The CDR3 loop spans 14 amino acids. CDR3 bases: TGTGCCAGCTCACAACAGGTGCAAAATGAAAAACTGTTTTTT. Translation gives CASSQQVQNEKLFF.

V usage is TRBV6-5 and J usage is TRBJ1-5, with D unresolved. Trimming took off 5 bases at V and 10 bases at J, with 12 bases between the two ends. The CDR3 contains 12 residues. From germline, CDR1 is MNHEY and CDR2 SVGAGI. The CDR3, as DNA: TGTGCCAGCAGTACCCGTCTAGGTCCCCAGCATTTT. Encoded protein: CASSTRLGPQHF.